There are a few counts of the clone carrying this T cell receptor beta chain. Its antigen is still unknown. This sample's time point: week 11, during vaccination. A single vaccine dose contained 300 ug of mutant IDH1 20-mer peptide, and topical imiquimod was used with it. This specimen belongs to a study of a mutant IDH1 vaccine in newly diagnosed glioma. Whole-study context: In some groups vaccination began 4-6 weeks post-radiotherapy; others received it with temozolomide. Most patients had received both radiotherapy and temozolomide, the prior options being radiotherapy, temozolomide, or both.

Trimming pared 8 bases from V and 1 base from J, leaving 8 bases between. CDR1 MNHNS and CDR2 SASEGT come from the germline V gene. This CDR3 region has 12 residues. TCRdb keeps only in-frame clones here, not all; method: immunoSEQ multiplex PCR. This table has roughly 110,000 clones, approximately 87% appearing once. The chain uses TRBV6-1 and TRBJ1-1, with D unclear. The sequence was obtained from a woman aged 45-59 years with glioma. This material consisted of PBMCs, taken from a glioma patient whose treatment included an IDH1 peptide vaccine. The CDR3 nucleotides are TGTGCCAGCGACGTGACGAACACTGAAGCTTTCTTT. It translates to CASDVTNTEAFF.